The sequence of this TCR beta chain was determined in a study of cytomegalovirus exposure and HLA in healthy donors. Details on this clone: What it binds is not known.

Overall study findings and caveats: A few CMV-associated chains proved CMV antigen-specific in vitro.

The CDR3 is 15 amino acids. V was trimmed by 0 bases and J by 8 bases, leaving 16 bases between them. Germline lookup yields CDR1 MNHEY and CDR2 SVGAGI. Some clones are missing from TCRdb's copy, which holds only in-frame ones; the method was immunoSEQ multiplex PCR. The profile shows 71,000 or so clones, 94% of them singletons. What was sequenced was PBMCs. J is TRBJ1-2 and V is TRBV6-5; perhaps TRBD1 as D (6 bases). This receptor was obtained from a young woman in good health and CMV-seropositive. As DNA, the CDR3 is TGTGCCAGCAGTTACTCGCGCACAGGGTCGGGCGGCTACACCTTC. It translates to CASSYSRTGSGGYTF.